The clone carrying this T cell receptor beta chain was counted many times. Its target is not known. V lost 2 bases and J lost 5, with 15 bases in between. The germline gives CDR1 LGHNT, CDR2 FRNRAP. The length of the CDR3 is 16 residues. The data stem from a study of T-cell memory formation after mild COVID-19. Broader study findings: There was a balanced CD4/CD8 profile in clones contracting day 15 to 85, and later expanders leaned CD4+. CD4+ clones that contracted lay mainly in CM and EM; CD8+ ones lay in EMRA.

MiXCR was run by TCRdb on the 5' RACE reads, yielding one entry per CDR3 protein. Found here are about 290,000 distinct CDR3 sequences, roughly 18% of them singletons; the top ten hold roughly 23%. The TCR originated in a man aged 18 to 30 who had mild COVID-19 (a few samples of this study predate the infection). Cell type and time point are not known. Sequencing was carried out using PBMCs or a T cell subset sorted from them (not recorded which). The genes are TRBV12-5 and TRBJ2-2; D possibly corresponds to TRBD1 (6 bases). The CDR3 region is CASGLLTGHLTGELFF. CDR3 DNA: TGTGCTAGTGGTTTGCTTACGGGACACCTAACCGGGGAGCTGTTTTTT. Supplemented by reference TRBV12-5 and TRBJ2-2, the full variable domain reads DARVTQTPRHKVTEMGQEVTMRCQPILGHNTVFWYRQTMMQGLELLAYFRNRAPLDDSGMPKDRFSAEMPDATLATLKIQPSEPRDSAVYFCASGLLTGHLTGELFFGEGSRLTVL.